These T cell receptor beta chains were read from a single sample in a study of T cell changes during pregnancy in multiple sclerosis. The assay was immunoSEQ multiplex PCR, and TCRdb's table has in-frame clones only and misses some. The sample lists about 72,000 clones, 90% to 95% occurring once. The sequencing here drew on peripheral blood, taken in the third trimester of pregnancy. Source of these receptors: a female donor in good health, enrolled as a control in a pregnancy study. The CDR3 runs from the conserved cysteine through the conserved F or W.

J gene	CDR3 length	V gene	CDR3 protein
TRBJ2-1	16	TRBV5-1	CASSLDGTVGSNEQFF
TRBJ1-2	14	TRBV7-2	CASSLGGQLGGYTF
TRBJ2-3	17	TRBV4-3	CASSQERLAGGTNTQYF
TRBJ2-4	14	TRBV9	CASSSGQGANIQYF
TRBJ2-7	14	TRBV19	CASSIQGARYEQYF
TRBJ1-2	13	TRBV9	CASSPDRDYGYTF
TRBJ2-5	18	TRBV28	CASSLWSGTSAPQETQYF
TRBJ2-1	15	TRBV18	CASSPGTGRGNEQFF
TRBJ2-1	15	TRBV4-1	CASSQPSGGGNEQFF
TRBJ1-2	15	TRBV7-2	CASSLARGGVAGYTF
TRBJ2-3	13	TRBV11-2	CASSLAPADTQYF
TRBJ2-2	14	TRBV18	CASSPPPRGGELFF
TRBJ2-1	16	TRBV5-1	CASSPLGLANYNEQFF
TRBJ1-5	13	TRBV19	CASSTYESSPQHF
TRBJ2-5	12	TRBV9	CASSAAGETQYF
TRBJ1-1	16	TRBV4-1	CASSQGDGPLNTEAFF
TRBJ2-7	18	TRBV5-6	CASSLETGVEGTGYEQYF
TRBJ1-1	13	TRBV4-3	CASSQESSLEAFF
TRBJ2-5	13	TRBV5-4	CASSLLQQETQYF
TRBJ1-3	15	TRBV2	CASRSGLFSGNTIYF
TRBJ1-2	14	TRBV5-1	CASSPRDRHYGYTF
TRBJ1-4	16	TRBV5-1	CASSTGAGQVNEKLFF
TRBJ2-1	16	TRBV30	CAWSPRGLAGGREQFF
TRBJ1-1	15	TRBV7-2	CASSSRLVKNTEAFF
TRBJ1-1	14	TRBV4-1	CASSQEWDSNEAFF
TRBJ1-5	15	TRBV6-6	CASSSLRDSNQPQHF
TRBJ1-2	14	TRBV18	CASSPGTGGYGYTF
TRBJ1-2	14	TRBV28	CASRDGTGNYGYTF
TRBJ2-1	13	TRBV5-6	CASRTSGRNEQFF